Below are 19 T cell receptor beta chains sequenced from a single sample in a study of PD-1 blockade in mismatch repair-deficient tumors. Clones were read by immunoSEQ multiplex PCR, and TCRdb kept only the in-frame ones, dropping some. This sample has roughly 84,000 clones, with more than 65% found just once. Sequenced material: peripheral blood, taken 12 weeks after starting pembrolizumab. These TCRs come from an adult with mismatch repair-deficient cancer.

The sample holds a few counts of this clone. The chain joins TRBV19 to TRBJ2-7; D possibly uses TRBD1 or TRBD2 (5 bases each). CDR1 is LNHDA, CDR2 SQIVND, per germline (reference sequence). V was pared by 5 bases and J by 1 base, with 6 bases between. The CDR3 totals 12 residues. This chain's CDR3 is CASSGGSYEQYF. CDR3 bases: TGTGCCAGTAGTGGGGGATCCTACGAGCAGTACTTC.

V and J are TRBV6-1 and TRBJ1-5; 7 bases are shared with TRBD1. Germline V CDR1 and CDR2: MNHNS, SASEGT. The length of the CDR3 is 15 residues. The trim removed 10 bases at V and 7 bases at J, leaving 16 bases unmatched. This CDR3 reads CAIERGRGVGQPQHF. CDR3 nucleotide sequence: TGTGCCATCGAGAGGGGCAGGGGGGTTGGACAGCCCCAGCATTTT.

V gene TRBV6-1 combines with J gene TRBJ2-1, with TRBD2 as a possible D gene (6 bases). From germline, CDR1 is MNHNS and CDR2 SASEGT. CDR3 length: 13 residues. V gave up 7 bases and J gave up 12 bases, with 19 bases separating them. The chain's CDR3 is CASTGRATEGQFF. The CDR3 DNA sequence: TGTGCCAGCACCGGGAGAGCCACAGAAGGGCAGTTCTTC.

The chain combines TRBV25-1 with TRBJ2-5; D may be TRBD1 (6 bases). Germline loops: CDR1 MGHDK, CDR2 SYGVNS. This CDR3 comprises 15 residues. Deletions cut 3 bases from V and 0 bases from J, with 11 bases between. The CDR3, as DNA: TGTGCCAGCAGTGATTCGAGGGGGTACCAAGAGACCCAGTACTTC. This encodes CASSDSRGYQETQYF.

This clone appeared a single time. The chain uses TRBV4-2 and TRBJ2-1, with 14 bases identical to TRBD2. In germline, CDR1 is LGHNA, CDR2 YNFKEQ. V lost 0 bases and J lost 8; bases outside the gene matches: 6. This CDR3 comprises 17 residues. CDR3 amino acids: CASSQEGTSGSVHEQFF. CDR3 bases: TGTGCCAGCAGCCAAGAAGGGACTAGCGGGAGTGTCCATGAGCAGTTCTTC.

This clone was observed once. CDR3 sequence: CASSVGALGEQYF. CDR3 bases: TGTGCCAGCAGCGTAGGGGCCCTGGGCGAGCAGTACTTC. V gene TRBV9 combines with J gene TRBJ2-7, with unresolved D. The CDR3 sequence is 13 residues long. CDR1 and CDR2 (germline): SGDLS, YYNGEE. V was pared by 0 bases and J by 6 bases, with 10 bases between.

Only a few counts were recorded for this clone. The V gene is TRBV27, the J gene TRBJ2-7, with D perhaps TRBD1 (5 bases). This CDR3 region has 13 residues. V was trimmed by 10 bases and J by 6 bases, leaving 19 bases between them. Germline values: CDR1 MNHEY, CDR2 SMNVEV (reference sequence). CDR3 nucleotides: TGTGCCACCAAGGGTCAGGGATCACGCGAGCAGTACTTC. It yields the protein CATKGQGSREQYF.

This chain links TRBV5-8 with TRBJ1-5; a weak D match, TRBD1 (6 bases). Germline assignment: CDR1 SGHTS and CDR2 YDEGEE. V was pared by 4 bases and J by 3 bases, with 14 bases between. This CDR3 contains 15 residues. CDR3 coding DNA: TGTGCCAGCAGCCCGGGGGCGGTCACCAATCAGCCCCAGCATTTT. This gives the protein CASSPGAVTNQPQHF.

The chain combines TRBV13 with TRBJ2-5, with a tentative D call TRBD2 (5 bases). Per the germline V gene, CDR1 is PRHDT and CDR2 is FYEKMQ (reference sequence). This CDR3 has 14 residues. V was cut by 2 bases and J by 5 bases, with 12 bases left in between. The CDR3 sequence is CASSLRGSSETQYF. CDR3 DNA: TGTGCCAGCAGCTTACGTGGGAGTTCGGAGACCCAGTACTTC.

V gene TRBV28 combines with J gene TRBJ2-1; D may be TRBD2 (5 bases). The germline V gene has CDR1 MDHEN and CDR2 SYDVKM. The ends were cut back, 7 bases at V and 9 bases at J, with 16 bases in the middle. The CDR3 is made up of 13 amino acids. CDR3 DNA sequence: TGTGCCAGCACCTATTACGAGGGATTTGAGCAGTTCTTC. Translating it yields CASTYYEGFEQFF.

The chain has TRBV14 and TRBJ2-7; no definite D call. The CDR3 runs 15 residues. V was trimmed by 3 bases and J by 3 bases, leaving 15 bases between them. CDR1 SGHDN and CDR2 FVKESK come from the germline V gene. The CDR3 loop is CASSQRAANSYEQYF. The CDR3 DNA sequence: TGTGCCAGCAGCCAGCGCGCTGCCAATAGCTACGAGCAGTACTTC.

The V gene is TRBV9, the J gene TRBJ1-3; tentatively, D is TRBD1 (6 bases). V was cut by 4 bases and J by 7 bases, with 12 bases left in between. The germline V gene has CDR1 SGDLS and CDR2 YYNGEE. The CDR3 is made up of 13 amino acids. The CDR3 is CASSTHRDNTIYF. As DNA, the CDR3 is TGTGCCAGCAGCACCCACAGGGATAACACCATATATTTT.

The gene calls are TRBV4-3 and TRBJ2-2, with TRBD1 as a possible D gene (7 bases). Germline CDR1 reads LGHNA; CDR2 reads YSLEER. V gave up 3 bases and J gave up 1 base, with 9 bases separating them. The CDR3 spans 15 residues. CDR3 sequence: CASSQQGGNTGELFF. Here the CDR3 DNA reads TGCGCCAGCAGCCAGCAGGGGGGGAACACCGGGGAGCTGTTTTTT.

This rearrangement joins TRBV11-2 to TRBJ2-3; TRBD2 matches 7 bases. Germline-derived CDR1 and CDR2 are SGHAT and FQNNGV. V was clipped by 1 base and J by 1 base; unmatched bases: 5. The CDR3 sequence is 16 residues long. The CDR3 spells CASSLVVGRGTDTQYF. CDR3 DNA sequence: TGTGCCAGCAGCTTAGTGGTAGGGAGGGGCACAGATACGCAGTATTTT.

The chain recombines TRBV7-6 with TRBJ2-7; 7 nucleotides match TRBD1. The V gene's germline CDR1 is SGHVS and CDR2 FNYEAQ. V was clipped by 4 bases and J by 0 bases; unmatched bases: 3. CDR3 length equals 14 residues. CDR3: CASSWGTVSYEQYF. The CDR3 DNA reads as TGTGCCAGCAGCTGGGGGACAGTCTCCTACGAGCAGTACTTC.

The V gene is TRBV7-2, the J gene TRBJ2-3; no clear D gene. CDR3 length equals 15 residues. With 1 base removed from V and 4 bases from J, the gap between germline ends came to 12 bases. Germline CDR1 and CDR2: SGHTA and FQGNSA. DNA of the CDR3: TGTGCCAGCAGCTTAGGGGTGGCTCTCCCAGATACGCAGTATTTT. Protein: CASSLGVALPDTQYF.

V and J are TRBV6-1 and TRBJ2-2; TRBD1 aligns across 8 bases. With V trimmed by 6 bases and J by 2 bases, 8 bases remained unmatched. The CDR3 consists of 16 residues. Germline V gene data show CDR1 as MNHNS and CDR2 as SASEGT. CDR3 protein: CASSELTGVNTGELFF. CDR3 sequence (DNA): TGTGCCAGCAGCGAACTGACAGGGGTTAACACCGGGGAGCTGTTTTTT.

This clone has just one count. CDR3: CASSDSSNQPQHF. The CDR3 bases are TGTGCCAGCAGTGATTCAAGCAATCAGCCCCAGCATTTT. The chain couples TRBV6-1 to TRBJ1-5; D is uncertain. Trimming took 3 bases from V and 1 from J, leaving 4 bases between them. The CDR3 has 13 residues. Germline-derived CDR1 and CDR2 are MNHNS and SASEGT.

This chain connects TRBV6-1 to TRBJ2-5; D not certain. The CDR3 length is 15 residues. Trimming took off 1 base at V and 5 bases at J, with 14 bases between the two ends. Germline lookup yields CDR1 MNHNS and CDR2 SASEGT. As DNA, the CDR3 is TGTGCCAGCAGTGAAGGGGCAGGCATTGGGGAGACCCAGTACTTC. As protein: CASSEGAGIGETQYF.